This TCR beta chain appears in the sequencing data of a study of CD4 and CD8 cells across lung adenocarcinoma regions. One entry per CDR3 protein results from TCRdb running MiXCR on the PCR reads. The sample contains around 20,000 distinct CDR3 sequences, about 50% of which appear only once. CDR1 MNHNS and CDR2 SASEGT come from the germline V gene. This CDR3 spans 14 amino acids. Localized lung adenocarcinoma, a non-small cell lung cancer, affected the donors. This chain links TRBV6-1 with TRBJ2-3; 8 bases match TRBD2. The J call may be wrong; the DNA end is better matched by TRBJ2-7. Sequenced material: CD8+ T cells from the margin of a lung tumor. The sequence came from a male donor with lung adenocarcinoma. The CD4 and CD8 labels of this study may be unreliable. CDR3 DNA: TGTGCGGGCAGCGGGGGCCGGTCCCAAGATACGCAGTACTTC. This encodes CAGSGGRSQDTQYF.